This entry lists 5 T cell receptor beta chains sequenced from one sample in a study of cytomegalovirus exposure and HLA in healthy donors. Amplification used 60 Vbeta primers and 13 Jbeta primers. Clones were read by immunoSEQ multiplex PCR, and TCRdb kept only the in-frame ones, dropping some. The table for this sample gives approximately 140,000 clones. Source material: PBMCs. These receptors were collected from a woman aged 50 to 60 in good health and CMV-seronegative.

The V and J genes are TRBV18 and TRBJ1-2; TRBD1 aligns across 10 bases. There are 16 residues in the CDR3. Germline-derived CDR1 and CDR2 are KGHSH and LQKENI. After removal of 3 bases from V and 2 bases from J, the junction contained 6 bases not matched to a gene. The CDR3 loop is CASSPQGQGQNYGYTF. As DNA, the CDR3 is TGTGCCAGCTCACCTCAGGGACAGGGGCAAAACTATGGCTACACCTTC.

This chain links TRBV25-1 with TRBJ1-2; D not certain. This CDR3 is built from 13 residues. Germline CDR1 and CDR2: MGHDK and SYGVNS. The germline V and J ends were trimmed by 3 bases and 8 bases, with 13 bases remaining between them. CDR3 sequence: CASSDPGSRGYTF. The CDR3 DNA follows: TGTGCCAGCAGTGACCCCGGGTCTCGAGGCTACACCTTC.

The chain combines TRBV9 with TRBJ2-1, with TRBD2 matching over 10 bases. Germline CDR1 reads SGDLS; CDR2 reads YYNGEE. The junction had 10 bases not matched to a gene; V was cut back by 4 bases and J by 6 bases. The CDR3 runs to 16 residues. In nucleotides, the CDR3 is TGTGCCAGCAGCTTACCCAGCGGGGGGGCGTCCAATGAGCAGTTCTTC. Its protein is CASSLPSGGASNEQFF.

The rearrangement joins TRBV4-3 to TRBJ2-2; D gene uncertain. Trimming cost V 3 bases and J 3 bases, with 14 bases left between them. Germline CDR1 LGHNA, CDR2 YSLEER. The CDR3 runs 16 residues. Here the CDR3 DNA reads TGCGCCAGCAGCCAGAGAGCGCCCCCCCACACCGGGGAGCTGTTTTTT. Translated: CASSQRAPPHTGELFF.

The chain employs TRBV5-1 and TRBJ2-1, with D hard to call. Germline CDR1 SGHRS, CDR2 YFSETQ. V was clipped by 0 bases and J by 1 base, with 11 bases between them. The CDR3 totals 16 residues. The chain's CDR3 is CASSLGQRPSYNEQFF. The CDR3, as DNA: TGCGCCAGCAGCTTGGGTCAGCGACCTTCCTACAATGAGCAGTTCTTC. The complete variable domain, with remaining parts taken from reference TRBV5-1 and TRBJ2-1, reads KAGVTQTPRYLIKTRGQQVTLSCSPISGHRSVSWYQQTPGQGLQFLFEYFSETQRNKGNFPGRFSGRQFSNSRSEMNVSTLELGDSALYLCASSLGQRPSYNEQFFGPGTRLTVL.